This T cell receptor (beta chain) appears in the sequencing data of a study of OX40 agonist ivuxolimab in advanced cancers. Study observations and caveats: What antigens the expanded peripheral T cells recognized was never established.

Concerning this clone: The target antigen is unknown.

This table comes from immunoSEQ multiplex PCR, and its TCRdb copy is limited to in-frame clones, with some not included. The repertoire holds 50,000 to 65,000 clones, about 81% seen once, with 0.75% in the top ten. The sequences come from CD4+ or CD8+ T cells sorted from blood, collected in a trial of the OX40 agonist ivuxolimab. This clonotype was obtained from an adult with an advanced solid tumor such as melanoma, head and neck, liver or kidney cancer.

The CDR3 spells CASSPTQGGNSPLHF. For the CDR3, the DNA is TGTGCCAGCTCACCCACCCAGGGTGGGAATTCACCCCTCCACTTT. The chain is built from TRBV18 and TRBJ1-6, with D tentatively TRBD1 (5 bases). The germline CDR1 and CDR2 sequences are KGHSH and LQKENI. This CDR3 has 15 amino acids. Trimming took off 3 bases at V and 7 bases at J, with 13 bases between the two ends.